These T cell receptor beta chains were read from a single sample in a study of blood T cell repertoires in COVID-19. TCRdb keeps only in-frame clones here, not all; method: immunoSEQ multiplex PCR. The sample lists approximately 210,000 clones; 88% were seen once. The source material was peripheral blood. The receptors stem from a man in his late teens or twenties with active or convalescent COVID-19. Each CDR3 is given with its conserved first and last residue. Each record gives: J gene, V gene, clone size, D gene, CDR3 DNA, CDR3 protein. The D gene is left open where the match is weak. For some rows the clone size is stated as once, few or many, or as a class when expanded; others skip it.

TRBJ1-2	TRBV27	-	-	TGTGCCAGCAGTCGGACACCAGATTATGGCTACACCTTC	CASSRTPDYGYTF
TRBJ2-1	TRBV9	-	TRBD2	TGTGCCAGCAGCGTCTTTTTGCATTCTAGCGGGAGCTCCTACAATGAGCAGTTCTTC	CASSVFLHSSGSSYNEQFF
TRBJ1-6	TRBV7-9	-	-	TGTGCCAGCAGCTTAGGCAACAGGGTGGTCGGTTCACCCCTCCACTTT	CASSLGNRVVGSPLHF
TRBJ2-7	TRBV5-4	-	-	TGTGCCAGCAGCTTGGGGGGGGACGGAACCTACGAGCAGTACTTC	CASSLGGDGTYEQYF
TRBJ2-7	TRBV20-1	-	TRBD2	TGCAGTGCTAGTACCGGGACTAGCGGGAGGCCTATCAGCTCCTACGAGCAGTACTTC	CSASTGTSGRPISSYEQYF
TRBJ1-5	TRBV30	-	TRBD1	TGTGCCTTCATCGACAGGGGAGGTCAGCCCCAGCATTTT	CAFIDRGGQPQHF
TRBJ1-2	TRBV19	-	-	TGTGCCAGTAGTGCCGGGTATGGCTACACCTTC	CASSAGYGYTF
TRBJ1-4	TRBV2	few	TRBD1	TGTGCCAGCAGTGAGGTTCAGGGGGGCGAAAAACTGTTTTTT	CASSEVQGGEKLFF
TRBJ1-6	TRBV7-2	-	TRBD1	TGTGCCAGCAGCCGGATGGGACAGGGGAATTCACCCCTCCACTTT	CASSRMGQGNSPLHF
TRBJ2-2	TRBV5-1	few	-	TGCGCCAGCAGCCCCTCGGCCGGGGCCGGGGAGCTGTTTTTT	CASSPSAGAGELFF
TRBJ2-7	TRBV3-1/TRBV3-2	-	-	TGTGCCAGCAGCCAAGCTGGGGGGAGCTCCTACGAGCAGTACTTC	CASSQAGGSSYEQYF
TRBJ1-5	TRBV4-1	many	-	TGCGCCAGCAGCCAAGTGGACATGGGTATCGTCAGTCAGCCCCAGCATTTT	CASSQVDMGIVSQPQHF
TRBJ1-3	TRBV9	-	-	TGTGCCAGCAGCGTGGGAACAGGGCGCTCTGGAAACACCATATATTTT	CASSVGTGRSGNTIYF
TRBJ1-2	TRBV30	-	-	TGTGCCTGGAGTCCGCGGGCAGCCAACTATGGCTACACCTTC	CAWSPRAANYGYTF
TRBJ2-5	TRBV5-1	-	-	TGCGCCAGCAGCTTGGTACAGAACCAAGAGACCCAGTACTTC	CASSLVQNQETQYF
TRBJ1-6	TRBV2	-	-	TGTGCCAGCACCGGAGGGTTGCGTCAACAGAATTCACCCCTCCACTTT	CASTGGLRQQNSPLHF
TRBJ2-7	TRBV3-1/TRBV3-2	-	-	TGTGCCAGCAGCCACCTACCGGGTTACGAGCAGTACTTC	CASSHLPGYEQYF
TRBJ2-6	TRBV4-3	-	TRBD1	TGCGCCAGCAGCCCAGGGGGTTCTGGGGCCAACGTCCTGACTTTC	CASSPGGSGANVLTF
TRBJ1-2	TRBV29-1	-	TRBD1	TGCAGCGGAGCCACCGGGACAGGCCCCTATGGCTACACCTTC	CSGATGTGPYGYTF
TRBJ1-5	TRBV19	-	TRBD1	TGTGCCAGTAGTACGCAGGGGGCGGGCAATCAGCCCCAGCATTTT	CASSTQGAGNQPQHF
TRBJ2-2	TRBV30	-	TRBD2	TGTGCCCACAGAGATTTCGGGGGGGGCCTAACCGGGGAGCTGTTTTTT	CAHRDFGGGLTGELFF
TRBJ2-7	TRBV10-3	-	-	TGTGCCATCAGTGAGTCTGGCGGAACCGGGGCCTACGAGCAGTACTTC	CAISESGGTGAYEQYF
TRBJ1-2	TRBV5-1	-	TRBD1	TGCGCCAGCAGCGAAACCGGGACAGGGCTCAGTTGGGATGGCTACACCTTC	CASSETGTGLSWDGYTF
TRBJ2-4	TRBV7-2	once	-	TGTGCCAGCAGCTTAGTGGGGCTAGCCAAAAACATTCAGTACTTC	CASSLVGLAKNIQYF
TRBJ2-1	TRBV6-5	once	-	TGTGCCAGCAGTTACTCTAAGAGCGGGTGGGATGAGCAGTTCTTC	CASSYSKSGWDEQFF
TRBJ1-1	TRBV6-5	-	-	TGTGCCAGCAGTTACGGCAGTGGACAGAACACTGAAGCTTTCTTT	CASSYGSGQNTEAFF
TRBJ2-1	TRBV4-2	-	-	TGTGCCAGCAGCCAAGATCGCGGGTCCTCCTACAATGAGCAGTTCTTC	CASSQDRGSSYNEQFF
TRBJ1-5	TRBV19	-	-	TGTGCCAGTAGTTGGACAGATAGCAATCAGCCCCAGCATTTT	CASSWTDSNQPQHF
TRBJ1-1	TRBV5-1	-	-	TGCGCCAGCAGCACGGGGGAGAACACTGAAGCTTTCTTT	CASSTGENTEAFF
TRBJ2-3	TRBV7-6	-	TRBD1	TGTGCCAGCAGCTCCCCACCATATGAGACAGGGTGGAGGAAAGATACGCAGTATTTT	CASSSPPYETGWRKDTQYF
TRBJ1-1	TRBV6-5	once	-	TGTGCCAGCAGTCCCGACAGTAGCACTGAAGCTTTCTTT	CASSPDSSTEAFF
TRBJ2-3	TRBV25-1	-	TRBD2	TGTGCCAGCAGTGGCCATCAGCGGGAGGGCCCGAAAGATACGCAGTATTTT	CASSGHQREGPKDTQYF
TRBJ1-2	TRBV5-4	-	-	TGTGCCAGCAGCTTGGCTGGGGGCTCGTACTATGGCTACACCTTC	CASSLAGGSYYGYTF
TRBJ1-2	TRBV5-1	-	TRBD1	TGCGCCAGCAGCTTGGACAGGGGTTGGGGTGGCTACACCTTC	CASSLDRGWGGYTF
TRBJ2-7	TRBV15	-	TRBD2	TGTGCCACCAGCAGAATAGCTAGCGGGAGGCTCACCATCTACGAGCAGTACTTC	CATSRIASGRLTIYEQYF
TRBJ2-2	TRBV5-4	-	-	TGTGCCAGCAGCTTGGTTGCCCGACTAGACAACACCGGGGAGCTGTTTTTT	CASSLVARLDNTGELFF
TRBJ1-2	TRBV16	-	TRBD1	TGTGCCAGCAGCCCCAGACAGGGGAGTGGCTACACCTTC	CASSPRQGSGYTF
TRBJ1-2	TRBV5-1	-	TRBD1	TGCGCCAGCAGCTTGGATGTAAGGGGGCTTGAAGGCTACACCTTC	CASSLDVRGLEGYTF
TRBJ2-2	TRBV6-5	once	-	TGTGCCAGCAGCAGGGGAACCGGGGAGCTGTTTTTT	CASSRGTGELFF
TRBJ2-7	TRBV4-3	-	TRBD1	TGCGCCAGCAGCCCAACCGGGACAGGTTACTACAACGAGCAGTACTTC	CASSPTGTGYYNEQYF
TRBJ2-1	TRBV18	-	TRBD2	TGTGCCAGCTCACCAGGACTAGCTGTCTATGAGCAGTTCTTC	CASSPGLAVYEQFF
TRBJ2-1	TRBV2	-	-	TGTGCCAGCAGTGATCTGACGAACGCGGCGGAGTTCTTC	CASSDLTNAAEFF
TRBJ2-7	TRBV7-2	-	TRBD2	TGTGCCAGCAGCTCCTCCGGGGGGACTAGCGGGAGTGAGCAGTACTTC	CASSSSGGTSGSEQYF
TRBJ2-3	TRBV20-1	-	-	TGCAGTGCTAGTTCCGGAGATACGCAGTATTTT	CSASSGDTQYF
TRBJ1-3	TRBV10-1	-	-	TGCGCCAGCAGTTTAGGGGACTCTGGAAACACCATATATTTT	CASSLGDSGNTIYF
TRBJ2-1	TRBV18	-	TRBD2	TGTGCCAGCTCACTACTTGTCGACAGTCTAGCGGGAGGGTTCTTC	CASSLLVDSLAGGFF
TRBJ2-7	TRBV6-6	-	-	TGTGCCAGCAGTTATGACAGATCCTACGAGCAGTACTTC	CASSYDRSYEQYF
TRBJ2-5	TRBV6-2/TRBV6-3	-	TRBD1	TGTGCCAGCAGCCCCTTCGGACAGGGTAGGCAAGAGACCCAGTACTTC	CASSPFGQGRQETQYF
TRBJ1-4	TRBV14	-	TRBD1	TGTGCCAGCAGCCCCCTAGGACAGGGGGCTGAAAAACTGTTTTTT	CASSPLGQGAEKLFF
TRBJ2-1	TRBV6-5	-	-	TGTGCCAGCAGTTACGCCTTGCAGGGCTCCAATGAGCAGTTCTTC	CASSYALQGSNEQFF
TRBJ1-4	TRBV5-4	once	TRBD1	TGTGCCAGCAGCTTGGCGCCCGAACAGGGGGCGTATGAAAAACTGTTTTTT	CASSLAPEQGAYEKLFF
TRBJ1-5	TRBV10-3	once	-	TGTGCCATCAATGACGCGGGGAATCAGCCCCAGCATTTT	CAINDAGNQPQHF
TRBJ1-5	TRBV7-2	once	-	TGTGCCAGCAGCTTAAAGGGGGTTAGCAATCAGCCCCAGCATTTT	CASSLKGVSNQPQHF
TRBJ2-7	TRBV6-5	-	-	TGTGCCAGCAGGCTAGAGGGGGTGAGCTCCTACGAGCAGTACTTC	CASRLEGVSSYEQYF
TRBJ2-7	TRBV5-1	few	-	TGCGCTTCGGGGGAGAGCTCCTACGAGCAGTACTTC	CASGESSYEQYF
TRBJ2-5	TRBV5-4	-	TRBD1	TGTGCCAGCAGCACCAGACAGGGGGCAGAGACCCAGTACTTC	CASSTRQGAETQYF
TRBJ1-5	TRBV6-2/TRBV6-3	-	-	TGTGCCAGCAGTTCTCTGCCGGGAGCGAAAAATCAGCCCCAGCATTTT	CASSSLPGAKNQPQHF
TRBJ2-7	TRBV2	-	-	TGTGCCAGCAGCCCGGTAGGACAGCCCTACGAGCAGTACTTC	CASSPVGQPYEQYF
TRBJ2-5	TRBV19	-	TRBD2	TGTGCCAGTAGTATATTGGGCGGGGGGGACCAAGAGACCCAGTACTTC	CASSILGGGDQETQYF
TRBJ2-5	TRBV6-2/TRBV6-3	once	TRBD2	TGTGCCAGCAGTTTACTGGCACTAGCGGGATTGTCGGAGACCCAGTACTTC	CASSLLALAGLSETQYF